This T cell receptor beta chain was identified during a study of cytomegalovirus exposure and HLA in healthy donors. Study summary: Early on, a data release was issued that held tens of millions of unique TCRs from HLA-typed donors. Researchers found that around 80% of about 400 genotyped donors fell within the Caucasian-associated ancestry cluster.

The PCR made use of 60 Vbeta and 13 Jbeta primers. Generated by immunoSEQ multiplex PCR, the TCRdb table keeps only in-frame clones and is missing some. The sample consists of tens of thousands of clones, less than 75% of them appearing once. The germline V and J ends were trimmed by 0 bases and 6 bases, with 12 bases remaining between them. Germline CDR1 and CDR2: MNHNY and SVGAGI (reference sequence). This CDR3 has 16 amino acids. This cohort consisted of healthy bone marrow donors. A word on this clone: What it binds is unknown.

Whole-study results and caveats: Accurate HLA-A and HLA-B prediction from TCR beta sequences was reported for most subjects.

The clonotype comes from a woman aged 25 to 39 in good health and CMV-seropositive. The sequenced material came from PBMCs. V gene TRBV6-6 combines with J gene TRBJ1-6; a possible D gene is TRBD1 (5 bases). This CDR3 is CASSYSGGSGNSPLHF. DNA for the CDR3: TGTGCCAGCAGTTACTCCGGGGGATCGGGTAATTCACCCCTCCACTTT.